This T cell receptor beta chain is from a study of blood T cell repertoires in COVID-19. Germline CDR1 MNHEY, CDR2 SVGAGI. After removal of 6 bases from V and 11 bases from J, the junction contained 11 bases not matched to a gene. The CDR3 consists of 13 residues. Assay used: immunoSEQ multiplex PCR; TCRdb lists only in-frame clones, some missing. The repertoire holds more than 200,000 clones, with under 85% as singletons. Self-reported history from a screening survey and questionnaire set each donor's cohort. Either two negative PCRs, clearance, or symptom resolution qualified Cohort 3 donors as recovered.

This TCR was sampled from a man between 60 and 75 years old who had recovered from COVID-19. Sequences were obtained from PBMCs or T cells enriched from blood (not recorded which). The J gene is TRBJ1-1, the V gene TRBV6-5, with 8 bases that match TRBD1. CDR3 nucleotide sequence: TGTGCCAGCAGCAAAGGACAGGGAATCGGGGCTTTCTTT. Its protein is CASSKGQGIGAFF.